This T cell receptor beta chain was identified during a study of T cells in Graves' hyperthyroidism and ophthalmopathy. V trimming: 1 base; J trimming: 7 bases; junction bases outside the gene matches: 7. The CDR3 loop spans 15 amino acids. Germline V gene lookup returns CDR1 SGHRS and CDR2 YFSETQ. General study findings and limits: By a 13 V-J model, ophthalmopathy was set apart from stable hyperthyroidism. Ophthalmopathy, as predicted by the model, came a median about six months after the prediction.

RNA transcripts yielded amplified TCR beta CDR3 regions. The HTBI primer set drove a first-round RT-PCR of the TCR CDR3. TCRdb reprocessed the multiplex PCR reads with MiXCR, giving one entry per CDR3 protein. The top ten clones hold roughly 20% of a sample with roughly 380,000 distinct CDR3 sequences, roughly 13% of them seen once. This clonotype was seen only a few times. The antigen is unknown. Extraction of PBMCs used roughly 9.6 ml of fresh peripheral blood. Sequenced sample: blood. This chain joins TRBV5-1 and TRBJ1-5; 8 nucleotides line up with TRBD1. This clonotype was obtained from a man younger than 45 with Graves' hyperthyroidism that later progressed to Graves' ophthalmopathy. The CDR3 region is CASSLLPDRGQPQHF. As DNA, the CDR3 is TGCGCCAGCAGCTTGTTACCCGACAGGGGCCAGCCCCAGCATTTT. The variable domain in full, completed from reference TRBV5-1 and TRBJ1-5, reads KAGVTQTPRYLIKTRGQQVTLSCSPISGHRSVSWYQQTPGQGLQFLFEYFSETQRNKGNFPGRFSGRQFSNSRSEMNVSTLELGDSALYLCASSLLPDRGQPQHFGDGTRLSIL.